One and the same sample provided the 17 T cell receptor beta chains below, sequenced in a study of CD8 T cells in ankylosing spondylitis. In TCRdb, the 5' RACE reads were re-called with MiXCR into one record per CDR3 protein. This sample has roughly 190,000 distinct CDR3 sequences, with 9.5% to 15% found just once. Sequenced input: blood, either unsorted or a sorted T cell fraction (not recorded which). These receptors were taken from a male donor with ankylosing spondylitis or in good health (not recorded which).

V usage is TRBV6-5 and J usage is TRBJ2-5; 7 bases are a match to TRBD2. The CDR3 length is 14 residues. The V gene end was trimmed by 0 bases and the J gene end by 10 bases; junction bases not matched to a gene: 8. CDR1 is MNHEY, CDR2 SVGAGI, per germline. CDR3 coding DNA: TGTGCCAGCAGTTACTCGGACCTACGGGGGGACCAGTACTTC. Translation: CASSYSDLRGDQYF.

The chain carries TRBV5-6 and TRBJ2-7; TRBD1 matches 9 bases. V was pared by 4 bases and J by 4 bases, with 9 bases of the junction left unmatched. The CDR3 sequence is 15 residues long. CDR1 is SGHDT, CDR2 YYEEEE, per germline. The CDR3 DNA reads TGTGCCAGCAGCCTCCGACAGGGGGTGTATTACGAGCAGTACTTC. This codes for CASSLRQGVYYEQYF.

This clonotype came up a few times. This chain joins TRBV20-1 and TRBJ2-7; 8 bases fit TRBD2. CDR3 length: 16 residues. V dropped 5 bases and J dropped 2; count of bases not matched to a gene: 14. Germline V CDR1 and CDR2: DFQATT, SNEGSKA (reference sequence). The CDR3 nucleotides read TGCAGTGCTCGAAGGGAGCGGGGGCCCTCGGCCTACGAGCAGTACTTC. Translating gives CSARRERGPSAYEQYF.

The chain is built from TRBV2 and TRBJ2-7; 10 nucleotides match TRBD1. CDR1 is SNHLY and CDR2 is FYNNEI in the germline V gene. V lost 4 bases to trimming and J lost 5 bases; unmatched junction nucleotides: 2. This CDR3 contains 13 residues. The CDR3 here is CASSGQGADEQYF. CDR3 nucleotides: TGTGCCAGCAGTGGACAGGGGGCGGACGAGCAGTACTTC.

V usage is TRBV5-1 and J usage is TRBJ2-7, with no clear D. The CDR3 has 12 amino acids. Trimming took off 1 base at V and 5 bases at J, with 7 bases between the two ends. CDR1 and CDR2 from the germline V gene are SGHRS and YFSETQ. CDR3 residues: CASSLPQDEQYF. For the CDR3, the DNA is TGCGCCAGCAGCTTGCCCCAGGACGAGCAGTACTTC.

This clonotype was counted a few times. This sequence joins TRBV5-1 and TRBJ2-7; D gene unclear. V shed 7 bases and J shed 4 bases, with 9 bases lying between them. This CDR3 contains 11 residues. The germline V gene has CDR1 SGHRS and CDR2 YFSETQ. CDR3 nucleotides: TGCGCCAGCCACAACGGTTACGAGCAGTACTTC. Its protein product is CASHNGYEQYF.

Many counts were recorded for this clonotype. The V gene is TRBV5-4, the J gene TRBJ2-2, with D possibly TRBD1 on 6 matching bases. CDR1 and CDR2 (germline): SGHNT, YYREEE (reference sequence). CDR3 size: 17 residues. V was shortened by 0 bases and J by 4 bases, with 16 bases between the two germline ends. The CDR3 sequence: CASSLAGRGVSTGELFF. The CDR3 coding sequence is TGTGCCAGCAGCTTGGCGGGCAGGGGAGTAAGCACCGGGGAGCTGTTTTTT.

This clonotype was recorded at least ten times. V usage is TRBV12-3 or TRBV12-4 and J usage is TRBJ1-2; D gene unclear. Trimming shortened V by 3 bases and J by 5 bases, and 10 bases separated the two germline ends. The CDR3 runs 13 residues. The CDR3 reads CASSFRDPYGYTF. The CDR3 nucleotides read TGTGCCAGCAGTTTCCGTGATCCTTATGGCTACACCTTC.

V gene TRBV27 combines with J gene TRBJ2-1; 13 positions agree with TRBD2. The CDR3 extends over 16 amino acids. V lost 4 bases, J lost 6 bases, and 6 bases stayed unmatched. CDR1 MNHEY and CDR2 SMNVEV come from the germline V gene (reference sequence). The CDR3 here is CASSSTSGGWANEQFF. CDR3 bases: TGTGCCAGCAGTTCGACTAGCGGGGGGTGGGCCAATGAGCAGTTCTTC.

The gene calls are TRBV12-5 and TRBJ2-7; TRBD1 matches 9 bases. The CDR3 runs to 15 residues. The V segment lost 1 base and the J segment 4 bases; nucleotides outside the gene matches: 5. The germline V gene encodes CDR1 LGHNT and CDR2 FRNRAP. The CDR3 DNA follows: TGTGCTAGTGGTTTGGGGGGACAGGGCTCGTACGAGCAGTACTTC. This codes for CASGLGGQGSYEQYF. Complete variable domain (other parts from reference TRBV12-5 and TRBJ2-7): DARVTQTPRHKVTEMGQEVTMRCQPILGHNTVFWYRQTMMQGLELLAYFRNRAPLDDSGMPKDRFSAEMPDATLATLKIQPSEPRDSAVYFCASGLGGQGSYEQYFGPGTRLTVT.

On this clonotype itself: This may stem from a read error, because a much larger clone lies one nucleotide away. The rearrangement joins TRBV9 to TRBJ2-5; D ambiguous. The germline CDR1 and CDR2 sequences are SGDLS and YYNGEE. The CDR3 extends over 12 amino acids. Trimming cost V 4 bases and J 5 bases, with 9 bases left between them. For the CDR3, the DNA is TGTGCCAGCAGCTTTGACTGGGAGACCCAGTACTTC. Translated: CASSFDWETQYF.

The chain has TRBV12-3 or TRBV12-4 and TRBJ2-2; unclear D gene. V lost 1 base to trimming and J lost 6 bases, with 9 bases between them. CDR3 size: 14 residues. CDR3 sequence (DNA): TGTGCCAGCAGTTTAGGATTGCAGCCCGGGGAGCTGTTTTTT. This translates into CASSLGLQPGELFF.

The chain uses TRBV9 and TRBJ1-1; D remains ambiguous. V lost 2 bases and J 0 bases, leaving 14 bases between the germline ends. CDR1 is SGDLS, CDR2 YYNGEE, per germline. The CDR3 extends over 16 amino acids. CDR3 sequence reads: CASSVGGGPLNTEAFF. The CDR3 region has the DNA TGTGCCAGCAGCGTCGGAGGAGGTCCCTTGAACACTGAAGCTTTCTTT. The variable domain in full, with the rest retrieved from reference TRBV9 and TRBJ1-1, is DSGVTQTPKHLITATGQRVTLRCSPRSGDLSVYWYQQSLDQGLQFLIQYYNGEERAKGNILERFSAQQFPDLHSELNLSSLELGDSALYFCASSVGGGPLNTEAFFGQGTRLTVV.

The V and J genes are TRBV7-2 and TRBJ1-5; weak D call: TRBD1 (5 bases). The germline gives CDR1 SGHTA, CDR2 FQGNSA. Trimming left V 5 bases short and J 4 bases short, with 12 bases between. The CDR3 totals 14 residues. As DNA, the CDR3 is TGTGCCAGCAGCCTTCTTTGGGGGAATCAGCCCCAGCATTTT. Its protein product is CASSLLWGNQPQHF.

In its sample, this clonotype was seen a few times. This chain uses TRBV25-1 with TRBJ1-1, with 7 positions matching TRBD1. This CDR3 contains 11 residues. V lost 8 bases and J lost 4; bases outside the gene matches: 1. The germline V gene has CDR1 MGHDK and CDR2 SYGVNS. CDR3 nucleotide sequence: TGTGCCAGCGCAGGGGGCACTGAAGCTTTCTTT. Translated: CASAGGTEAFF.

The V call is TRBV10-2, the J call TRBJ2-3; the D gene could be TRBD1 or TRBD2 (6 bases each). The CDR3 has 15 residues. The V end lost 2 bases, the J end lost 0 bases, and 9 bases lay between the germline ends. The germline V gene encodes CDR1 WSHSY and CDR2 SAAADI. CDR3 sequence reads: CASSETGTSTDTQYF. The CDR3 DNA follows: TGCGCCAGCAGTGAGACAGGGACTAGCACAGATACGCAGTATTTT.

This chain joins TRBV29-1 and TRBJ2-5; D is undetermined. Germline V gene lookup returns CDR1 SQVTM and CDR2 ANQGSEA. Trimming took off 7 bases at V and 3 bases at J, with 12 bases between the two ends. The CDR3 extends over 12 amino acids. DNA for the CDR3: TGCAGCGCCGACGTGGGGAAAGAGACCCAGTACTTC. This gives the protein CSADVGKETQYF.